There are a few counts of the clone carrying this T cell receptor beta chain. Its ends do not fully match the called genes, so a read error is possible. Germline CDR1 SGHRS, CDR2 YFSETQ. CDR3 length equals 15 residues. The data belong to a study of blood T cells in healthy people across ages. Next came a second PCR, run for about 7 to 11 cycles, which used a sample-barcoded 5' primer along with a J-beta primer mix. TCRdb re-called the 5' RACE reads through MiXCR, storing one row per CDR3 protein. The sample includes 800,000 or so distinct CDR3 sequences, around a quarter of them seen just once. These data are also associated with another study on T cells of mothers and their children.

The chain employs TRBV5-1 and TRBJ2-5; TRBD1 matches at 7 bases. The source of this sequence is a boy aged 5-17 years in good health. Material for sequencing was blood. The CDR3 sequence: CAGSPGQRWQETQYF. In nucleotides, the CDR3 is TGCGCCGGCAGCCCGGGACAGCGGTGGCAAGAGACCCAGTACTTC.